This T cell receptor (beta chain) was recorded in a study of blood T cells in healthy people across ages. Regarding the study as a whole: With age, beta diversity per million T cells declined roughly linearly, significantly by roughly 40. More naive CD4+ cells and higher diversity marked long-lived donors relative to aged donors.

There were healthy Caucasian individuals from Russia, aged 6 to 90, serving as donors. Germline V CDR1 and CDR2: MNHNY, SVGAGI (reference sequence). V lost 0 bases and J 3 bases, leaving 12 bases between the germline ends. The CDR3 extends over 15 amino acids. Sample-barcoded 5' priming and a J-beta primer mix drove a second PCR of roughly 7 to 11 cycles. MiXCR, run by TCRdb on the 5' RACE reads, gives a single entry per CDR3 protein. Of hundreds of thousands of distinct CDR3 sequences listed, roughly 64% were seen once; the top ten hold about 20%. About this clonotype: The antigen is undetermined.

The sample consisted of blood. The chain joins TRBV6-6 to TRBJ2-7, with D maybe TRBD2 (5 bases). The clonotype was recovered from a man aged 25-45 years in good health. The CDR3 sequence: CASSYSPEGLYEQYF. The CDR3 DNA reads TGTGCCAGCAGTTACTCGCCCGAGGGCCTCTACGAGCAGTACTTC.